This record covers a single T cell receptor (beta chain). Its antigen remains unidentified. It was CD45RO-negative cells, positively selected for CCR7, that made up naive CD8 cells, with terminally differentiated effector memory CD45RA+ cells excluded. These data come from a study of shared clonotypes between healthy human individuals. Produced via immunoSEQ multiplex PCR; TCRdb's table is partial and in-frame only. This sample has nearly 2 million clones, with about 95% found just once. Germline CDR1 is GTSNPN and CDR2 is SVGIG (reference sequence). V was pared by 2 bases and J by 3 bases, with 20 bases between. CDR3 length equals 16 residues. Study results and caveats: Some naive CD4 clonotypes, about 5%, turned up in common across several donors.

The chain has TRBV30 and TRBJ2-7, with D tentatively TRBD1 or TRBD2 (5 bases each). The specimen sequenced was naive CD8+ T cells sorted from blood. The TCR sequence derives from a man aged 18 to 30 in good health. The CDR3 loop reads CAWSPRDQPRNYEQYF. The CDR3 DNA follows: TGTGCCTGGAGTCCCCGGGACCAGCCGCGAAACTACGAGCAGTACTTC.